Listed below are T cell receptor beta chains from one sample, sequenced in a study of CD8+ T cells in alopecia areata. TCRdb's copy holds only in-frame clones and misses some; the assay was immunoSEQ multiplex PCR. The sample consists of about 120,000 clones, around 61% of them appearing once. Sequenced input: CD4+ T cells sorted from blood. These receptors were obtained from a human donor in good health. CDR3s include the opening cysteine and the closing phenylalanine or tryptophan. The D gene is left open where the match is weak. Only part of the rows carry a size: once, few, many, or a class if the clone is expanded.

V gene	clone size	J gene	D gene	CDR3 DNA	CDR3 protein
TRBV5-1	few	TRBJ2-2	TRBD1	TGCGCCAGCAGCTTGGGGACAGGGTTCACCGGGGAGCTGTTTTTT	CASSLGTGFTGELFF
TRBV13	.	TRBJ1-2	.	TGTGCCAGCAGCTTAGTGGACCCTAACTATGGCTACACCTTC	CASSLVDPNYGYTF
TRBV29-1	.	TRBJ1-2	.	TGCAGCGCTACAGGAACGGGTCGGGATGGCTACACCTTC	CSATGTGRDGYTF
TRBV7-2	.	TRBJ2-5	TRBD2	TGTGCCAGCAGCCCGGGACTAGCGGGGGTATCCCAAGAGACCCAGTACTTC	CASSPGLAGVSQETQYF
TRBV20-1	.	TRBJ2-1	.	TGCAGTGCTAGAGATCGACATGAGCAGTTCTTC	CSARDRHEQFF
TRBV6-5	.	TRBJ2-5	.	TGTGCCAGCGGAGGTCAGGGGCCTCAAGAGACCCAGTACTTC	CASGGQGPQETQYF
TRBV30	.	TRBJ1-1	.	TGTGCCTGGAGCGGCCGAGGAGGGTACACTGAAGCTTTCTTT	CAWSGRGGYTEAFF
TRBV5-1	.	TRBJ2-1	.	TGCGCCAGCAGCTTGGGGCAGGGGGGTCACAATGAGCAGTTCTTC	CASSLGQGGHNEQFF
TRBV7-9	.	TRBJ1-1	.	TGTGCCAGCAGCCGGGATCCCACTGAAGCTTTCTTT	CASSRDPTEAFF
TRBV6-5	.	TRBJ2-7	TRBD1	TGTGCCAGCAGTTATCGCGGACAGGGGTACGAGCAGTACTTC	CASSYRGQGYEQYF
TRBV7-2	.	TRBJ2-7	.	TGTGCCAGCAGCCATAAGAACGCGGGGAACAGGGTTGCCCCCTACGAGCAGTACTTC	CASSHKNAGNRVAPYEQYF
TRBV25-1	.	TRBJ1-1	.	TGTGCCAGCAGGGGAAGACAGGATCGGTTGGGAGCTTTCTTT	CASRGRQDRLGAFF
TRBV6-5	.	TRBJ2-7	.	TGTGCCAGCAGCTTTGGGAGCTCCTACGAGCAGTACTTC	CASSFGSSYEQYF
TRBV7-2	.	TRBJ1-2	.	TGTGCCAGCAGCTTAGAGGCCCTTTATGGCTACACCTTC	CASSLEALYGYTF
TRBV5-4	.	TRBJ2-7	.	TGTGCCAGCAGTTACACCGGGGGATCCTACGAGCAGTACTTC	CASSYTGGSYEQYF
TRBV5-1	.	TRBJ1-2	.	TGCGCCACCTCACAGGGCACCCCAACCTATGGCTACACCTTC	CATSQGTPTYGYTF
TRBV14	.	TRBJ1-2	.	TGTGCCAGCAGCCAAGATACGGGCAGGGGTTATGGCTACACCTTC	CASSQDTGRGYGYTF
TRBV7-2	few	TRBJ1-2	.	TGTGCCAGCAGCTTAGGGACCACAGGAACCTCTAACTATGGCTACACCTTC	CASSLGTTGTSNYGYTF
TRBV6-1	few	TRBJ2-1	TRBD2	TGTGCCAGCAGGGAGACTAGCGGGTGGCGAAAAGAGCAGTTCTTC	CASRETSGWRKEQFF
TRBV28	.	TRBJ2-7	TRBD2	TGTGCCAGCAGTTTAGCGGCTAGCGGACCCTACGAGCAGTACTTC	CASSLAASGPYEQYF
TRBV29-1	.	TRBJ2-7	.	TGCAGCGTTGAGCAGTCCTACGAGCAGTACTTC	CSVEQSYEQYF
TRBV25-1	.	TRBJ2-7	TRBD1	TGTGCCAGCAGTGCACAGGGGGCGCCCCGCGAGCAGTACTTC	CASSAQGAPREQYF
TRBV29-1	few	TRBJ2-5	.	TGCAGCGTTGAAGATTGGGGGGCCAGGGAGACCCAGTACTTC	CSVEDWGARETQYF
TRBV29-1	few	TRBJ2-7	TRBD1	TGCAGCGCCCAAAGGGACAGCAGCTCCTACGAGCAGTACTTC	CSAQRDSSSYEQYF
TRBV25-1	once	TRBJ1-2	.	TGTGCCAGCAGTGAAATGGGACACGGCCCATACACCTTC	CASSEMGHGPYTF
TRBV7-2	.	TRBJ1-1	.	TGTGCCAGCAGCCAGGGGAACACTGAAGCTTTCTTT	CASSQGNTEAFF
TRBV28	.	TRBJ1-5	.	TGTGCCAGCAGCACGAGACCAGACCAGCATTTT	CASSTRPDQHF
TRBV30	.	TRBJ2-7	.	TGTGCCTGGAAGAGGGAAGGCGAGCAGTACTTC	CAWKREGEQYF
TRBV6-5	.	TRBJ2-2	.	TGTGCCAGCAGTAGGGGGGCCGGGGAGCTGTTTTTT	CASSRGAGELFF
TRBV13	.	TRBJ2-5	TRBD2	TGTGCCAGCAGCTTAAATAGCGGGGGGCCCCAAGAGACCCAGTACTTC	CASSLNSGGPQETQYF
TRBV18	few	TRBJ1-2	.	TGTGCCAGCTCACCATCGGGGCGGCACTATGGCTACACCTTC	CASSPSGRHYGYTF
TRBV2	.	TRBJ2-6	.	TGTGCCAGCAGTGAAGCGGGGGCGGGGGCCAACGTCCTGACTTTC	CASSEAGAGANVLTF
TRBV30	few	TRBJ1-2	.	TGTGCCTGGAGTGACACCCGGGACAAAGGAAAGGGCTACACCTTC	CAWSDTRDKGKGYTF
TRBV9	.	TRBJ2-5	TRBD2	TGTGCCAGCAGCGTAGGGGCTAGCGGGTACCAAGAGACCCAGTACTTC	CASSVGASGYQETQYF
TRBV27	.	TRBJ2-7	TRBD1	TGTGCCAGCAGGCCCGACAGGGCCTACGAGCAGTACTTC	CASRPDRAYEQYF
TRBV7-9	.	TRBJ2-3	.	TGTGCCAGCAGCAGGGCGACCCCAGATACGCAGTATTTT	CASSRATPDTQYF
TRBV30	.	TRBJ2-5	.	TGTGCCTGGGACCCGGGGGCCCTACGTGAGACCCAGTACTTC	CAWDPGALRETQYF
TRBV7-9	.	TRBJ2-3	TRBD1	TGTGCCAGCAGACAGGGGGACACAGATACGCAGTATTTT	CASRQGDTDTQYF
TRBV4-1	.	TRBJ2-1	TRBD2	TGCGCCAGCAGCCAAGGCCCAGCGGGGGGGAAGAGCTCCTACAATGAGCAGTTCTTC	CASSQGPAGGKSSYNEQFF
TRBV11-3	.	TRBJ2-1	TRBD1	TGTGCCAGCAGCGTAACCAGGGGGCACAATGAGCAGTTCTTC	CASSVTRGHNEQFF
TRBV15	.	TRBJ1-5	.	TGTGCCACCAGCAGAGGTTATGGGGCGAGGGGCAATCAGCCCCAGCATTTT	CATSRGYGARGNQPQHF
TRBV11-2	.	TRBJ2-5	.	TGTGCCAGCAGCTTATTAAGGGAGGAGACCCAGTACTTC	CASSLLREETQYF
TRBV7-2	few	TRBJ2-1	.	TGTGCCAGCAGCTTAAGCGGAAGCTCCTACAATGAGCAGTTCTTC	CASSLSGSSYNEQFF
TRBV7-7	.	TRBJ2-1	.	TGTGCCAGCAGCCCAGGGGCAGGGAAAGGCAATGAGCAGTTCTTC	CASSPGAGKGNEQFF
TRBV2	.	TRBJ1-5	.	TGTGCCAGCACCCAATCCGGGACGTGGTTCAATCAGCCCCAGCATTTT	CASTQSGTWFNQPQHF
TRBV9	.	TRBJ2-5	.	TGTGCCAGCAGCGTAGATCAGGGGCGAGGGGAGACCCAGTACTTC	CASSVDQGRGETQYF
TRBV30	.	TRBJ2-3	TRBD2	TGTGCCTGGAGTGCCCTGGGAGGGGCCGCGGGGATTGATACGCAGTATTTT	CAWSALGGAAGIDTQYF
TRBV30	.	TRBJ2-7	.	TGTGCCACACTCCGGGACACCTCCTACGAGCAGTACTTC	CATLRDTSYEQYF
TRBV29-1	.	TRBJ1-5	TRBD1	TGCAGCGTTATTCCACAGGGGTCTAATCAGCCCCAGCATTTT	CSVIPQGSNQPQHF
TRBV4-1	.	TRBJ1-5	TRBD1	TGCGCCAGCTCGGGACAGGGAGGTCAGCCCCAGCATTTT	CASSGQGGQPQHF